A single sample gave rise to the 31 T cell receptor beta chains below, sequenced in a study of blood T cell repertoires in COVID-19. Measured with immunoSEQ multiplex PCR; TCRdb has only the in-frame clones, and not every one. The repertoire includes roughly 150,000 clones, roughly 84% of them detected once, and approximately 11% sits in the top ten. The material sequenced was peripheral blood. These receptor sequences come from a man between 65 and 85 years old with active or convalescent COVID-19.

The V gene is TRBV3-1 (or the pseudogene TRBV3-2), the J gene TRBJ2-7, with D possibly TRBD1 on 5 matching bases. The CDR3 covers 14 residues. V gave up 3 bases and J gave up 0 bases, with 9 bases separating them. Germline assignment: CDR1 LGHDT and CDR2 YNNKEL (reference sequence). The CDR3 spells CASSHQGNSYEQYF. The CDR3 bases are TGTGCCAGCAGCCATCAGGGAAACTCCTACGAGCAGTACTTC.

There are a few counts of this clone. The rearrangement joins TRBV15 to TRBJ2-7; D call uncertain. Germline loops: CDR1 LNHNV, CDR2 YYDKDF (reference sequence). Trimming removed 1 base from V and 2 bases from J, with 9 bases in between. This CDR3 region has 14 residues. The CDR3 region has the DNA TGTGCCACCAGCAGAGGTCAGTTTCCCTACGAGCAGTACTTC. It translates to CATSRGQFPYEQYF.

The gene calls are TRBV6-2 or TRBV6-3 and TRBJ1-3; D is unclear. The CDR3 is 16 amino acids. CDR1 and CDR2 from the germline V gene are MNHEY and SVGEGT. Trimming pared 2 bases from V and 2 bases from J, leaving 13 bases between. For the CDR3, the DNA is TGTGCCAGCAGTTACCGTTGGAGGAATACTGGAAACACCATATATTTT. This gives the protein CASSYRWRNTGNTIYF.

The J gene is TRBJ1-1, the V gene TRBV28; D is perhaps TRBD1 (6 bases). This CDR3 comprises 14 residues. Deletions cut 7 bases from V and 1 base from J, with 13 bases between. CDR1 is MDHEN, CDR2 SYDVKM, per germline. This CDR3 reads CASIQGGRNTEAFF. DNA for the CDR3: TGTGCCAGCATCCAAGGGGGACGGAACACTGAAGCTTTCTTT.

This rearrangement joins TRBV6-1 to TRBJ1-5; D gene uncertain. Per germline, CDR1 MNHNS and CDR2 SASEGT. Trimming cost V 3 bases and J 0 bases, with 12 bases left between them. The CDR3 sequence is 16 residues long. DNA of the CDR3: TGTGCCAGCAGTGAGTTTGAACTGTATAGCAATCAGCCCCAGCATTTT. Amino acid sequence: CASSEFELYSNQPQHF.

This sequence joins TRBV4-1 and TRBJ2-3, with 9 bases identical to TRBD2. Germline assignment: CDR1 MGHRA and CDR2 YSYEKL. This CDR3 region has 17 residues. J lost 2 bases, V lost 1 base, and 7 bases had no gene match. CDR3 nucleotide sequence: TGCGCCAGCAGCCAAGGGTCTGCGGGAGGGCCCACAGATACGCAGTATTTT. Protein sequence: CASSQGSAGGPTDTQYF.

J is TRBJ1-2 and V is TRBV6-2 or TRBV6-3, with 7 bases identical to TRBD1. The CDR3 runs to 15 residues. J was trimmed by 0 bases and V by 0 bases; bases with no gene match: 1. The germline V gene encodes CDR1 MNHEY and CDR2 SVGEGT. DNA for the CDR3: TGTGCCAGCAGTTACTCGAGGGGGCCTAACTATGGCTACACCTTC. This sequence encodes CASSYSRGPNYGYTF.

The chain has TRBV27 and TRBJ2-1; TRBD1 might be the D (5 bases). CDR1 is MNHEY, CDR2 SMNVEV, per germline (reference sequence). Trimming shortened V by 4 bases and J by 15 bases, and 19 bases separated the two germline ends. The length of the CDR3 is 13 residues. CDR3 residues: CASSSPSGHQGFF. CDR3 nucleotides: TGTGCCAGCAGTTCCCCCTCGGGCCATCAGGGGTTCTTC.

The chain recombines TRBV20-1 with TRBJ2-3; a weak D match, TRBD2 (5 bases). V was trimmed by 4 bases and J by 7 bases, leaving 9 bases between them. The CDR3 totals 11 residues. Germline V gives CDR1 DFQATT, CDR2 SNEGSKA (reference sequence). CDR3 in amino acids: CSATGYNTQYF. CDR3 in DNA: TGCAGTGCTACGGGGTATAATACGCAGTATTTT.

The chain joins TRBV4-3 to TRBJ2-1, with TRBD1 matching over 7 bases. CDR3 length: 15 residues. Germline V lookup: CDR1 LGHNA, CDR2 YSLEER. V shed 3 bases and J 1 base; nucleotides not matched to a gene: 3. The CDR3 is CASSQDRRSYNEQFF. CDR3 coding DNA: TGCGCCAGCAGCCAGGACAGGAGGTCCTACAATGAGCAGTTCTTC.

The rearrangement uses TRBV10-3 and TRBJ1-5; the D is unclear. The CDR3 is 14 residues long. CDR1 and CDR2 from the germline V gene are ENHRY and SYGVKD. V lost 3 bases and J 4 bases, leaving 10 bases between the germline ends. This chain's CDR3 is CAISDRGGNQPQHF. The CDR3 DNA reads as TGTGCCATCAGTGACCGGGGAGGAAATCAGCCCCAGCATTTT.

CDR3 amino acids: CASTPGEFSGELFF. The CDR3 region has the DNA TGTGCCAGCACCCCGGGGGAGTTTTCCGGGGAGCTGTTTTTT. V usage is TRBV2 and J usage is TRBJ2-2; TRBD2 is a possible D gene (6 bases). From germline, CDR1 is SNHLY and CDR2 FYNNEI. The CDR3 is made up of 14 amino acids. Trimming stripped 7 bases from V and 6 bases from J, with 15 bases between.

CDR3 sequence reads: CASSPDRVYGYTF. The CDR3 region has the DNA TGTGCCAGCAGTCCGGACAGGGTCTATGGCTACACCTTC. The V gene is TRBV2, the J gene TRBJ1-2, with 8 nucleotides matching TRBD1. Germline CDR1 reads SNHLY; CDR2 reads FYNNEI. The V gene end was trimmed by 5 bases and the J gene end by 4 bases; junction bases not matched to a gene: 3. This CDR3 has 13 amino acids. Filled out from reference TRBV2 and TRBJ1-2, the complete variable domain reads EPEVTQTPSHQVTQMGQEVILRCVPISNHLYFYWYRQILGQKVEFLVSFYNNEISEKSEIFDDQFSVERPDGSNFTLKIRSTKLEDSAMYFCASSPDRVYGYTFGSGTRLTVV.

The chain joins TRBV27 to TRBJ1-6, with a weak D call TRBD1 (5 bases). The length of the CDR3 is 17 residues. In germline, CDR1 is MNHEY, CDR2 SMNVEV (reference sequence). With 1 base removed from V and 0 bases from J, the gap between germline ends came to 10 bases. The CDR3 sequence: CASSLFGRDSYNSPLHF. CDR3 nucleotide sequence: TGTGCCAGCAGTTTATTCGGCAGGGACTCCTATAATTCACCCCTCCACTTT.

V is TRBV4-3 and J is TRBJ2-1; 10 bases are shared with TRBD1. The V gene end was trimmed by 0 bases and the J gene end by 3 bases; junction bases not matched to a gene: 5. Germline V gives CDR1 LGHNA, CDR2 YSLEER. CDR3 length: 17 residues. CDR3 coding DNA: TGCGCCAGCAGCCAAGATAGGGGACAGGGGATCTACAATGAGCAGTTCTTC. This encodes CASSQDRGQGIYNEQFF.

The rearrangement uses TRBV7-9 and TRBJ2-1; 8 nucleotides agree with TRBD2. The germline V gene encodes CDR1 SEHNR and CDR2 FQNEAQ (reference sequence). The CDR3 is 18 residues long. V was clipped by 1 base and J by 4 bases; unmatched bases: 12. The DNA of the CDR3 is TGTGCCAGCAGCTTAGACAACGGACTAGCCCAAAGGTACAATGAGCAGTTCTTC. This sequence encodes CASSLDNGLAQRYNEQFF.

This sequence joins TRBV10-2 and TRBJ2-1; 9 nucleotides match TRBD2. This CDR3 is 15 amino acids long. V was pared by 2 bases and J by 10 bases, with 9 bases of the junction left unmatched. CDR1 and CDR2 from the germline V gene are WSHSY and SAAADI. The CDR3 DNA is TGCGCCAGCAGTGAGCTCGCGGGAGGGCCTAGAGAGCAGTTCTTC. This gives the protein CASSELAGGPREQFF.

The chain combines TRBV5-8 with TRBJ1-5; 10 bases agree with TRBD1. CDR1 is SGHTS, CDR2 YDEGEE, per germline. V lost 4 bases, J lost 9 bases, and 7 bases stayed unmatched. This CDR3 comprises 14 residues. CDR3 loop: CASSRTGGPLPQHF. Here the CDR3 DNA reads TGTGCCAGCAGCCGGACAGGGGGGCCATTGCCCCAGCATTTT.

The chain joins TRBV27 to TRBJ2-7; 9 nucleotides align to TRBD1. Germline V gene data show CDR1 as MNHEY and CDR2 as SMNVEV (reference sequence). V lost 6 bases to trimming and J lost 3 bases; unmatched junction nucleotides: 9. The CDR3 covers 15 residues. As DNA, the CDR3 is TGTGCCAGCAGACTTTACAGGGGGCCGGACTACGAGCAGTACTTC. Amino acids: CASRLYRGPDYEQYF.

This rearrangement joins TRBV28 to TRBJ2-5, with D maybe TRBD1 (5 bases). Germline V gene lookup returns CDR1 MDHEN and CDR2 SYDVKM. The CDR3 loop spans 13 amino acids. The V end lost 11 bases, the J end lost 2 bases, and 15 bases lay between the germline ends. DNA of the CDR3: TGTGCCGTTGGCCGTGGGGCACAAGAGACCCAGTACTTC. Protein sequence: CAVGRGAQETQYF.

This chain connects TRBV7-2 to TRBJ2-1, with 7 bases that match TRBD2. Germline V gene data show CDR1 as SGHTA and CDR2 as FQGNSA. V gave up 7 bases and J gave up 4 bases; unmatched junction bases: 7. The CDR3 contains 14 residues. This CDR3 reads CASTPGTIYNEQFF. In DNA form, the CDR3 reads TGTGCCAGCACTCCCGGGACTATATACAATGAGCAGTTCTTC.

The gene calls are TRBV6-2 or TRBV6-3 and TRBJ1-5, with no clear D. The V end was cut by 4 bases, the J end by 3 bases, with 13 bases between. The CDR3 loop spans 15 amino acids. Per germline, CDR1 MNHEY and CDR2 SVGEGT. The CDR3 sequence is CASSSLGLPNQPQHF. CDR3 sequence (DNA): TGTGCCAGCAGTTCCCTGGGCCTGCCCAATCAGCCCCAGCATTTT.

This clone was detected a few times. The chain is built from TRBV29-1 and TRBJ1-2; TRBD1 agrees at 9 bases. This CDR3 region has 15 residues. Germline values: CDR1 SQVTM, CDR2 ANQGSEA. Unmatched junction bases numbered 7, after V lost 5 bases and J lost 0 bases. This CDR3 is CSVPGQGTPNYGYTF. CDR3 DNA: TGCAGCGTTCCGGGACAGGGTACACCTAACTATGGCTACACCTTC.

This clone occurred many times. V is TRBV28 and J is TRBJ1-5; no definite D call. From germline, CDR1 is MDHEN and CDR2 SYDVKM. CDR3 length: 13 amino acids. Trimming stripped 6 bases from V and 0 bases from J, with 6 bases between. DNA of the CDR3: TGTGCCAGCAGCTATTATAGCAATCAGCCCCAGCATTTT. Its protein product is CASSYYSNQPQHF.

The chain employs TRBV9 and TRBJ2-1; 7 positions match TRBD2. The J segment lost 5 bases and the V segment lost 7 bases, leaving 6 bases of the junction unmatched. The CDR3 sequence is 13 residues long. Germline CDR1 reads SGDLS; CDR2 reads YYNGEE. The CDR3 loop is CASGLEYDNEQFF. CDR3 sequence (DNA): TGTGCCAGCGGACTAGAGTATGACAATGAGCAGTTCTTC.

The genes are TRBV6-4 and TRBJ2-1; 8 nucleotides agree with TRBD2. The CDR3 consists of 16 residues. Germline V gives CDR1 MRHNA, CDR2 SNTAGT. Unmatched junction bases numbered 13, after V lost 6 bases and J lost 6 bases. This chain's CDR3 is CASRQGSAGDSNEQFF. The DNA of the CDR3 is TGTGCCAGCAGACAGGGATCAGCGGGGGATTCCAATGAGCAGTTCTTC.

V and J are TRBV6-2 or TRBV6-3 and TRBJ1-4; D is undetermined. The germline V and J ends were trimmed by 6 bases and 5 bases, with 16 bases remaining between them. From germline, CDR1 is MNHEY and CDR2 SVGEGT. There are 15 residues in the CDR3. Written as DNA, the CDR3 is TGTGCCAGCAGCCCACCCAGAGGAGGGAATGAAAAACTGTTTTTT. This codes for CASSPPRGGNEKLFF.

This sequence joins TRBV7-9 and TRBJ2-7; a weak D match, TRBD1 (6 bases). V lost 2 bases and J 2 bases, leaving 16 bases between the germline ends. CDR1 SEHNR and CDR2 FQNEAQ come from the germline V gene (reference sequence). The CDR3 extends over 16 amino acids. Here the CDR3 reads CASSLPVQGTAYEQYF. The CDR3 DNA sequence: TGTGCCAGCAGCTTACCAGTTCAGGGGACGGCCTACGAGCAGTACTTC.

DNA of the CDR3: TGCGCCAGCAGCCATGGACTAGCGGGAGCGACTGACGAGCAGTACTTC. It encodes CASSHGLAGATDEQYF. The chain recombines TRBV4-3 with TRBJ2-7; 13 bases are shared with TRBD2. Germline V gene lookup returns CDR1 LGHNA and CDR2 YSLEER. V lost 3 bases and J lost 5; bases outside the gene matches: 7. The CDR3 has 16 residues.

The chain recombines TRBV5-1 with TRBJ2-1; 11 positions match TRBD2. The CDR3 has 15 residues. With 3 bases clipped from V and 5 bases from J, the junction kept 4 bases outside the gene matches. Germline assignment: CDR1 SGHRS and CDR2 YFSETQ. CDR3 protein: CASSWLAGGNNEQFF. Here the CDR3 DNA reads TGCGCCAGCAGCTGGCTAGCGGGAGGAAACAATGAGCAGTTCTTC.

The sample holds one count of this clone. The V and J genes are TRBV9 and TRBJ1-1, with TRBD1 matching 7 bases. Germline V lookup: CDR1 SGDLS, CDR2 YYNGEE. This CDR3 contains 16 residues. V was clipped by 0 bases and J by 4 bases; unmatched bases: 9. In nucleotides, the CDR3 is TGTGCCAGCAGCGTAGCGACAGGGTATGGGAGCACTGAAGCTTTCTTT. Its translation: CASSVATGYGSTEAFF.